These T cell receptor beta chains were read from a single sample in a study of T cells after posttransplantation cyclophosphamide. Some clones are missing from TCRdb's copy, which holds only in-frame ones; the method was immunoSEQ multiplex PCR. This table holds approximately 30,000 clones, approximately 90% found once. The sequencing input was PBMCs. Source of these receptors: a woman aged 40 to 49 with a blood cancer, CMV-positive, and with a related stem cell donor. Each CDR3 is given with its conserved first and last residue. D genes are given only for firm matches. Clone size appears in some rows only: once, few, many, or a class for an expanded clone.

V	D	size	J	DNA	CDR3
TRBV9	-	-	TRBJ1-1	TGTGCCAGCAGCCCAGGACAGATGAACACTGAAGCTTTCTTT	CASSPGQMNTEAFF
TRBV5-1	-	-	TRBJ1-1	TGCGCCAGCAGAGTGGTGGGGACTTTGAACACTGAAGCTTTCTTT	CASRVVGTLNTEAFF
TRBV7-2	-	-	TRBJ2-5	TGTGCCAGCAGCTTATCTACGGGGCAAGAGACCCAGTACTTC	CASSLSTGQETQYF
TRBV9	-	-	TRBJ1-6	TGTGCCAGCAGCGGGTCCGGCTCCTATAATTCACCCCTCCACTTT	CASSGSGSYNSPLHF
TRBV19	-	-	TRBJ2-5	TGTGCCAGTAGCCCGACAAGTCCCAAGGAGACCCAGTACTTC	CASSPTSPKETQYF
TRBV19	-	-	TRBJ2-2	TGTGCCAGTAGCCCCAGCAGGGTCGGGGAGCTGTTTTTT	CASSPSRVGELFF
TRBV5-1	-	once	TRBJ2-2	TGCGCCAGCAGCTTATTGGCCCCCACGGAGCTGTTTTTT	CASSLLAPTELFF
TRBV5-1	-	-	TRBJ2-2	TGCGCCAGCAGCTTACGGACCCCGGGGGGGGAGCTGTTTTTT	CASSLRTPGGELFF
TRBV6-1	-	-	TRBJ2-3	TGTGCCAGCAGTACTATAGCGGCAACCACAGATACGCAGTATTTT	CASSTIAATTDTQYF
TRBV4-3	TRBD1	-	TRBJ1-6	TGCGCCAGCAGCCGCGAGTCCTGGGACAGGCCAGGATCCAATTCACCCCTCCACTTT	CASSRESWDRPGSNSPLHF
TRBV23-1	-	-	TRBJ1-1	TGCGCCGGGGTCAGGGGGAACACTGAAGCTTTCTTT	CAGVRGNTEAFF
TRBV6-5	-	-	TRBJ2-1	TGTGCCAGCAGCCTCGGGACCTACAATGAGCAGTTCTTC	CASSLGTYNEQFF
TRBV2	TRBD1	-	TRBJ2-2	TGTGCCAGCACAGGGACAGGTGGGACCGGGGAGCTGTTTTTT	CASTGTGGTGELFF
TRBV7-9	TRBD2	-	TRBJ2-5	TGTGCCAGCAGCTTCGGGACTACACTTAAAGAGACCCAGTACTTC	CASSFGTTLKETQYF
TRBV12-5	-	-	TRBJ2-7	TGTGCTAGTGGCCCGGACAGGGCGAAGATTAGCGGGGGCTACGAGCAGTACTTC	CASGPDRAKISGGYEQYF
TRBV28	TRBD2	once	TRBJ2-3	TGTGCCAGCCCTCCACGGACTAGCGGGGTTTACAGCACAGATACGCAGTATTTT	CASPPRTSGVYSTDTQYF
TRBV10-2	-	-	TRBJ2-5	TGCGCCAGCAGAACCAGGGAGACCCAGTACTTC	CASRTRETQYF
TRBV9	TRBD2	-	TRBJ2-7	TGTGCCAGCAGCTTAAGAGCGGGGGAAGGGTCCTACGAGCAGTACTTC	CASSLRAGEGSYEQYF
TRBV7-3	-	once	TRBJ1-1	TGTGCCAGCAGCTTGATCGGGCAGGGAAGTCGGAACACTGAAGCTTTCTTT	CASSLIGQGSRNTEAFF
TRBV18	-	-	TRBJ2-7	TGTGCCAGCTCCCCTGACAGGAACTACGAGCAGTACTTC	CASSPDRNYEQYF
TRBV5-1	-	-	TRBJ1-5	TGCGCCAGCAGCTTGACAGGGATGAGCGGTCAGCCCCAGCATTTT	CASSLTGMSGQPQHF
TRBV18	TRBD1	-	TRBJ1-1	TGTGCCAGCTCACTCGTCGGACAGGGGGCCATGAACACTGAAGCTTTCTTT	CASSLVGQGAMNTEAFF
TRBV29-1	TRBD1	-	TRBJ2-4	TGCAGCGCCCGAGTGACAGGGTTCAAAAACATTCAGTACTTC	CSARVTGFKNIQYF
TRBV7-9	TRBD1	-	TRBJ1-1	TGTGCCAGCAGCCCAGACAGGGAGGTCCCTGAAGCTTTCTTT	CASSPDREVPEAFF
TRBV5-1	TRBD1	-	TRBJ1-1	TGCGCCAGCAGCGGGGGGGACAGGATTAACACTGAAGCTTTCTTT	CASSGGDRINTEAFF
TRBV7-2	-	-	TRBJ1-5	TGTGCCAGCAGCCCCGACAGATATAGCAATCAGCCCCAGCATTTT	CASSPDRYSNQPQHF
TRBV9	TRBD2	-	TRBJ2-1	TGTGCCAGCAGCGTTAGCGGGGGGCCCAATGAGCAGTTCTTC	CASSVSGGPNEQFF
TRBV27	-	-	TRBJ2-7	TGTGCCAGCAGTTTTGTACAGGACGGACACGAGCAGTACTTC	CASSFVQDGHEQYF
TRBV10-3	-	-	TRBJ1-2	TGTGCCATCAGTGACGACCCACTATATGGCTACACCTTC	CAISDDPLYGYTF
TRBV18	TRBD1	-	TRBJ1-3	TGTGCCAGCTCAGTAAGGGACAGCTCCTCTGGAAACACCATATATTTT	CASSVRDSSSGNTIYF
TRBV9	TRBD2	-	TRBJ2-5	TGTGCCAGCACCTACACGGGGGGGGCTAAAGAGACCCAGTACTTC	CASTYTGGAKETQYF
TRBV7-6	TRBD2	-	TRBJ2-3	TGTGCCAGCAGCTTTGGAGCGGGGGGCACAGATACGCAGTATTTT	CASSFGAGGTDTQYF
TRBV18	TRBD1	-	TRBJ1-4	TGTGCCAGCTCACTATCGCCGGGACAGGATAATGAAAAACTGTTTTTT	CASSLSPGQDNEKLFF
TRBV7-9	-	-	TRBJ2-4	TGTGCCAGCAGCCACTCAGGGCTAGCCAAAAACATTCAGTACTTC	CASSHSGLAKNIQYF
TRBV5-1	TRBD1	-	TRBJ2-2	TGCGCCAGCAGCACAGCGGACAGGGGTGAAGTAACGAACACCGGGGAGCTGTTTTTT	CASSTADRGEVTNTGELFF
TRBV4-2	TRBD1	-	TRBJ2-7	TGTGCCAGCAGCCAAGACGAAACAGGGGGCTACGAGCAGTACTTC	CASSQDETGGYEQYF
TRBV5-6	TRBD1	-	TRBJ2-3	TGTGCCAGCAGCTTGCCCAGGGGGTTAGATACGCAGTATTTT	CASSLPRGLDTQYF
TRBV7-9	-	-	TRBJ1-1	TGTGCCAGCAGCGCAGGGGACACTGAAGCTTTCTTT	CASSAGDTEAFF
TRBV28	-	-	TRBJ2-7	TGTGCCAGCAGTTTAGATCTAAAGCAGTACTTC	CASSLDLKQYF
TRBV6-1	TRBD2	-	TRBJ2-1	TGTGCCAGCAAAGGGTTGGCGGGGGGGTACAATGAGCAGTTCTTC	CASKGLAGGYNEQFF
TRBV4-2	-	-	TRBJ1-2	TGTGCCAGCAGCCAAGATGGTTTGTCGGGACAAACGGGCTACACCTTC	CASSQDGLSGQTGYTF
TRBV5-1	TRBD1	-	TRBJ1-5	TGCGCCAGCAGCCCGGGACAGATTAGCAATCAGCCCCAGCATTTT	CASSPGQISNQPQHF
TRBV6-1	TRBD1	-	TRBJ2-4	TGTGCCAGCAGCGCATCAGGGGGATGGAACATTCAGTACTTC	CASSASGGWNIQYF
TRBV27	TRBD1	-	TRBJ2-5	TGTGCCAGCAGCTCCCCGAGCAGGACAGGGGGCGCGAAGACCCAGTACTTC	CASSSPSRTGGAKTQYF
TRBV9	TRBD1	-	TRBJ2-3	TGTGCCAGCAGCACCCGGACAGGGGAAGGAGCAGATACGCAGTATTTT	CASSTRTGEGADTQYF
TRBV6-1	-	-	TRBJ1-5	TGTGCCAGCAGTGGGGCTATGGGCCATAGCAATCAGCCCCAGCATTTT	CASSGAMGHSNQPQHF
TRBV7-2	TRBD2	-	TRBJ2-7	TGTGCCAGCAGCCCCATAGCGGGGCTCCCCTACGAGCAGTACTTC	CASSPIAGLPYEQYF
TRBV11-3	-	-	TRBJ2-1	TGTGCCAGCAGCTTAGGCAGGGGCTCTCGTGAGCAGTTCTTC	CASSLGRGSREQFF
TRBV5-1	-	-	TRBJ1-4	TGCGCCAGCAGCTTGGGCCGGGGGACACTGTTTTTT	CASSLGRGTLFF
TRBV7-6	-	-	TRBJ1-6	TGTGCCAGCAGCCCAATAGCGGGGGGTAATTCACCCCTCCACTTT	CASSPIAGGNSPLHF
TRBV4-3	TRBD2	-	TRBJ2-7	TGCGCCAGCAGCCAGAGACTAGCGGGGGACTACGAGCAGTACTTC	CASSQRLAGDYEQYF
TRBV13	TRBD2	-	TRBJ2-7	TGTGCCAGCAGCTTAGGTCTAGCGGGGGGACCCTACGAGCAGTACTTC	CASSLGLAGGPYEQYF
TRBV12-5	TRBD1	-	TRBJ1-5	TGTGCTAGTGGTTTGGTTAAACCAGGACAGGGTTTCAATCAGCCCCAGCATTTT	CASGLVKPGQGFNQPQHF